These 15 T cell receptor beta chains share one sample of origin, sequenced in a study of blood T cells in healthy people across ages. Alongside a J-beta primer mix, a sample-barcoded 5' primer served in a second PCR lasting about 7 to 12 cycles. MiXCR, run by TCRdb on the 5' RACE reads, gives a single entry per CDR3 protein. The sample consists of approximately 680,000 distinct CDR3 sequences, about 32% of them appearing once. Sample: blood. These receptors came from a woman of 80 years or more in good health.

This chain uses TRBV6-1 with TRBJ2-1, with D perhaps TRBD2 (5 bases). The CDR3 runs to 14 residues. Trimming removed 2 bases at V and 7 bases at J, with 12 bases between. CDR1 is MNHNS, CDR2 SASEGT, per germline. The DNA for the CDR3 is TGTGCCAGCAGTGAACTTCGGACTGCTAATGAGCAGTTCTTC. Its translation: CASSELRTANEQFF.

The chain is built from TRBV12-3 or TRBV12-4 and TRBJ2-7; 8 bases agree with TRBD1. Losses at the gene ends were 6 bases for V and 1 base for J; bases not matched to a gene: 8. This CDR3 region has 15 residues. The CDR3 sequence is CASRPTGGRSYEQYF. CDR3 sequence (DNA): TGTGCCAGCAGACCCACAGGGGGAAGATCCTACGAGCAGTACTTC.

This clonotype showed up just a few times. At one of its ends the junction is not consistent with the germline gene, which may arise from a read error. The J gene is TRBJ2-3, the V gene TRBV12-3 or TRBV12-4; D not resolved. CDR3 length: 16 residues. CDR3 amino acids: CASSLVGIVTTDAQYF. The CDR3 nucleotides read TGTGCCAGCAGTTTAGTAGGAATAGTCACCACAGATGCGCAGTATTTT.

This clonotype was seen at least ten times. The genes are TRBV7-9 and TRBJ2-7, with D unclear. The V end lost 2 bases, the J end lost 3 bases, and 11 bases lay between the germline ends. Germline V gene lookup returns CDR1 SEHNR and CDR2 FQNEAQ (reference sequence). The CDR3 extends over 14 amino acids. The CDR3, as DNA: TGTGCCAGCAGCTTATCCGGACCGTTCTACGAGCAGTACTTC. Encoded protein: CASSLSGPFYEQYF.

The V gene is TRBV3-1, the J gene TRBJ2-7, with D tentatively TRBD2 (5 bases). The CDR3 is made up of 13 amino acids. Trimming shortened V by 5 bases and J by 9 bases, and 17 bases separated the two germline ends. Germline values: CDR1 LGHDT, CDR2 YNNKEL (reference sequence). The CDR3 reads CASSTHTVRGQYF. CDR3 bases: TGTGCCAGCAGCACACACACAGTACGGGGGCAGTACTTC.

Worth noting for this clonotype: The junction shows a germline mismatch at one end, possibly a read error. V gene TRBV20-1 combines with J gene TRBJ2-3; D is perhaps TRBD2 (6 bases). This CDR3 comprises 15 residues. Germline CDR1 DFQATT, CDR2 SNEGSKA (reference sequence). The CDR3 sequence: CSTRVAGGGVDTQYF. The CDR3 DNA reads as TGCAGTACTAGAGTTGCTGGCGGAGGGGTGGATACGCAGTATTTT.

For this clonotype: This may be a read error, as it is one base from a much larger clone. The rearrangement links TRBV3-1 to TRBJ2-7, with D possibly called TRBD1 or TRBD2 (5 bases each). TRBJ2-5 explains the end of the DNA better; the J call may be wrong. This CDR3 has 14 amino acids. Germline CDR1 reads LGHDT; CDR2 reads YNNKEL (reference sequence). The CDR3 is CASSPEGIQGTQYF. The CDR3, as DNA: TGTGCCAGCAGCCCAGAGGGGATACAAGGGACCCAGTACTTC.

Comment on this clonotype: Germline is not matched at one junction end, which may reflect a read error. J is TRBJ2-5 and V is TRBV5-1; D not resolved. CDR3 length: 16 residues. The germline V gene has CDR1 SGHRS and CDR2 YFSETQ. CDR3 sequence: CASSAALSTYQGTQYF. CDR3 DNA: TGCGCCAGCAGCGCCGCACTGTCTACTTATCAAGGGACCCAGTACTTC.

CDR3 sequence: CASSPGTGVSAEAFF. CDR3 DNA: TGTGCCAGCAGCCCGGGGACAGGGGTGAGCGCTGAAGCTTTCTTT. This chain uses TRBV7-3 with TRBJ1-1; the match to TRBD1 covers 10 bases. J was trimmed by 6 bases and V by 5 bases; bases with no gene match: 9. In germline, CDR1 is SGHTA, CDR2 FQGTGA. CDR3 length: 15 amino acids.

The chain recombines TRBV20-1 with TRBJ2-7; TRBD2 is a possible D gene (6 bases). V gave up 3 bases and J gave up 0 bases, with 12 bases separating them. CDR1 is DFQATT and CDR2 is SNEGSKA in the germline V gene (reference sequence). The CDR3 contains 14 residues. In DNA form, the CDR3 reads TGCAGTGCTAGGGGGGGAAGCGTCTCCTACGAGCAGTACTTC. Translation gives CSARGGSVSYEQYF.

This clonotype showed up just a few times. The rearrangement links TRBV30 to TRBJ1-2, with D unclear. This CDR3 comprises 16 residues. Germline loops: CDR1 GTSNPN, CDR2 SVGIG (reference sequence). V shed 3 bases and J shed 1 base, with 18 bases lying between them. CDR3 loop: CAWRATRTEHNYGYTF. DNA for the CDR3: TGTGCCTGGAGGGCGACCCGGACGGAACATAACTATGGCTACACCTTC.

This clonotype was found a few times. This sequence may be a read error, since a much larger clone differs from it by one base. The chain joins TRBV4-2 to TRBJ2-5; TRBD1 is a possible D gene (6 bases). CDR1 is LGHNA, CDR2 YNFKEQ, per germline. This CDR3 has 14 residues. The V and J ends lost 0 bases and 11 bases respectively, with 16 bases between them. CDR3 nucleotide sequence: TGTGCCAGCAGCCAAGAGGCAGGGGAGAGTGAGCAGTACTTC. This gives the protein CASSQEAGESEQYF.

This clonotype was detected only a few times. This sequence may be a read error, since a much larger clone differs from it by one base. This chain uses TRBV30 with TRBJ2-7; D gene unclear. Per the germline V gene, CDR1 is GTSNPN and CDR2 is SVGIG (reference sequence). This CDR3 spans 12 amino acids. Trimming pared 3 bases from V and 3 bases from J, leaving 9 bases between. This CDR3 is CAWSGGCYEQYF. CDR3 nucleotides: TGTGCCTGGAGCGGCGGATGCTACGAGCAGTACTTC. Together with reference TRBV30 and TRBJ2-7, the CDR3 gives the full variable domain: SQTIHQWPATLVQPVGSPLSLECTVEGTSNPNLYWYRQAAGRGLQLLFYSVGIGQISSEVPQNLSASRPQDRQFILSSKKLLLSDSGFYLCAWSGGCYEQYFGPGTRLTVT.

V gene TRBV30 combines with J gene TRBJ2-3; 10 bases map to TRBD2. J lost 6 bases, V lost 1 base, and 4 bases had no gene match. CDR3 length: 14 amino acids. Germline V gene data show CDR1 as GTSNPN and CDR2 as SVGIG (reference sequence). The chain's CDR3 is CAWSAAGGQDTQYF. The CDR3 coding sequence is TGTGCCTGGAGTGCAGCGGGGGGGCAGGATACGCAGTATTTT.

The chain uses TRBV7-2 and TRBJ2-5, with TRBD2 matching 11 bases. The CDR3 is 19 residues long. The ends lost 1 base at V and 11 bases at J; junction bases unmatched: 21. Germline V gene sequence: CDR1 SGHTA, CDR2 FQGNSA. CDR3 DNA: TGTGCCAGCAGCTTAGTTAAAACTAGCGGGGGCCTACTTTACAATGAGCAGTACTTC. This gives the protein CASSLVKTSGGLLYNEQYF.